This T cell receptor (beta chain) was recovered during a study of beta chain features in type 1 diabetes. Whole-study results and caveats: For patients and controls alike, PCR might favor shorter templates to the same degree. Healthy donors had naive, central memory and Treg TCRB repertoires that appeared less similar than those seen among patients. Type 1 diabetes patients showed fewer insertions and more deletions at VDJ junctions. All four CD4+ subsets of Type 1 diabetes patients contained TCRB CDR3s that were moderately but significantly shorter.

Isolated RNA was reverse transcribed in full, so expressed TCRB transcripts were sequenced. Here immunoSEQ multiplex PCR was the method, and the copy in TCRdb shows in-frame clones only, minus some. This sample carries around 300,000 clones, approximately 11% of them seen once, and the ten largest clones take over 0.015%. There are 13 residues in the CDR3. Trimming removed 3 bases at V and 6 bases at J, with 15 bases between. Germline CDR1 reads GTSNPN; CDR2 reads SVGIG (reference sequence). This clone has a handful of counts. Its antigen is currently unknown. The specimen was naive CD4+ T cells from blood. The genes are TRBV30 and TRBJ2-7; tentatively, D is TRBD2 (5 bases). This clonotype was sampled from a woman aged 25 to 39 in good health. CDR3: CAWRAARRGEQYF. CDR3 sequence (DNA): TGTGCCTGGAGAGCGGCCCGGAGAGGCGAGCAGTACTTC.